Included here is one TCR beta chain sequence, with context. Its matching antigen is unknown. Clones were read by immunoSEQ multiplex PCR, and TCRdb kept only the in-frame ones, dropping some. Found here are approximately 60,000 clones, roughly 84% of them singletons; the top ten hold over 0.35%. The sample is drawn from a study of OX40 agonist ivuxolimab in advanced cancers. About the study: It was ivuxolimab, an agonistic anti-OX40 (CD134) antibody, that patients were treated with. A mean age of roughly 60 years, range roughly 20 to 90, was recorded, and approximately 79% were male. There were three patients with partial responses, one having hepatocellular carcinoma and two cutaneous melanoma. Study conclusions and caveats: Among the lowest peripheral clonal expansion occurred in 0.1-3.0 mg/kg partial responders.

Trimming stripped 0 bases from V and 7 bases from J, with 16 bases between. The CDR3 sequence is 15 residues long. Germline CDR1 and CDR2: SGDLS and YYNGEE. This clonotype originated in an adult with an advanced solid tumor such as melanoma, head and neck, liver or kidney cancer. Sequencing used CD4+ or CD8+ T cells sorted from blood, obtained in a trial of the OX40 agonist ivuxolimab. The chain carries TRBV9 and TRBJ1-1; maybe TRBD1 (6 bases). The CDR3 DNA reads as TGTGCCAGCAGCGTAGCTATACAGGGCGCGGGTGAAGCTTTCTTT. It is translated as CASSVAIQGAGEAFF.